This T cell receptor beta chain was obtained from a study of T cells after yellow fever vaccination. Overall study results and limits: The secondary response was weaker, and its peak arrived faster, on day 5 versus 15.

There are many counts of this clonotype. Its antigen is not identified. A process of 5'RACE template switching, which added a universal primer site and UMIs, was used to make TCR cDNA. Via MiXCR, TCRdb re-called the 5' RACE reads, giving one row per CDR3 protein. The table has some 110,000 distinct CDR3 sequences, around 7.4% seen once. Germline loops: CDR1 SGHAT, CDR2 FQNNGV. J was trimmed by 8 bases and V by 1 base; bases with no gene match: 5. CDR3 length: 14 residues. The chain has TRBV11-2 and TRBJ1-1, with 9 bases that match TRBD1. This TCR came from a man younger than 30 who received the YFV17D yellow fever vaccine. Sequencing used CD4+ T cells sorted from PBMCs, obtained 9 to 10 days after the first yellow fever vaccination. The CDR3 spells CASSLAGGQGEAFF. CDR3 nucleotide sequence: TGTGCCAGCAGCTTAGCGGGAGGACAGGGGGAAGCTTTCTTT.